This record concerns one T cell receptor beta chain sequence. Trimming removed 3 bases from V and 1 base from J; junction bases left unmatched: 3. Looked up from germline, CDR1 is SGDLS and CDR2 is YYNGEE. The CDR3 loop spans 14 amino acids. This specimen belongs to a study of blood T cell repertoires in COVID-19. Produced via immunoSEQ multiplex PCR; TCRdb's table is partial and in-frame only. The sample has under 60,000 clones; about 85% are singletons. Sequences were obtained from peripheral blood. The chain carries TRBV9 and TRBJ1-2; 7 nucleotides agree with TRBD1. This TCR was sampled from a human donor in a cohort sampled during active COVID-19. The CDR3 protein is CASSDQGVNYGYTF. The CDR3, as DNA: TGTGCCAGCAGCGACCAGGGGGTTAACTATGGCTACACCTTC.